This is a list of T cell receptor beta chains from one sample in a study of cytomegalovirus exposure and HLA in healthy donors. Some clones are missing from TCRdb's copy, which holds only in-frame ones; the method was immunoSEQ multiplex PCR. The table has about 98,000 clones, around 80% seen once. Sequences were obtained from PBMCs. These receptors all come from a human donor in good health. The CDR3 runs from the conserved cysteine through the conserved F or W. The order of the fields is V gene, J gene, clone size, D gene, CDR3 protein, CDR3 DNA. A D gene is named only where the DNA matches it firmly. Not all rows give a size; the values are once, few, many and, for expanded clones, a class.

v_call: TRBV19; j_call: TRBJ2-5; clone_size: .; d_call: .; cdr3_aa: CASRDQGKETQYF; cdr3_nt: TGTGCCAGTAGGGATCAGGGAAAAGAGACCCAGTACTTC
v_call: TRBV7-2; j_call: TRBJ1-2; clone_size: .; d_call: .; cdr3_aa: CASSLVPGNYGYTF; cdr3_nt: TGTGCCAGCAGCTTAGTCCCGGGGAACTATGGCTACACCTTC
v_call: TRBV14; j_call: TRBJ1-2; clone_size: .; d_call: .; cdr3_aa: CASSQERGFLYGYTF; cdr3_nt: TGTGCCAGCAGCCAAGAACGCGGGTTTCTCTACGGCTACACCTTC
v_call: TRBV5-1; j_call: TRBJ2-1; clone_size: .; d_call: TRBD2; cdr3_aa: CASSLTSGSNEQFF; cdr3_nt: TGCGCCAGCAGCTTGACTAGCGGGAGTAATGAGCAGTTCTTC
v_call: TRBV18; j_call: TRBJ1-4; clone_size: .; d_call: TRBD1; cdr3_aa: CASSPITGAVNEKLFF; cdr3_nt: TGTGCCAGCTCACCTATAACAGGGGCTGTTAATGAAAAACTGTTTTTT
v_call: TRBV27; j_call: TRBJ2-2; clone_size: once; d_call: .; cdr3_aa: CASSAHRETGELFF; cdr3_nt: TGTGCCAGCAGTGCCCACAGGGAAACCGGGGAGCTGTTTTTT
v_call: TRBV27; j_call: TRBJ1-5; clone_size: .; d_call: TRBD1; cdr3_aa: CASSISGQARQPQHF; cdr3_nt: TGTGCCAGCAGTATCTCGGGACAGGCTAGGCAGCCCCAGCATTTT
v_call: TRBV5-1; j_call: TRBJ2-5; clone_size: .; d_call: .; cdr3_aa: CASSLAREGETQYF; cdr3_nt: TGCGCCAGCAGCTTGGCTCGGGAAGGGGAGACCCAGTACTTC
v_call: TRBV15; j_call: TRBJ1-2; clone_size: .; d_call: .; cdr3_aa: CATSREGRGVGYTF; cdr3_nt: TGTGCCACCAGCAGAGAAGGCAGGGGTGTCGGCTACACCTTC
v_call: TRBV14; j_call: TRBJ2-1; clone_size: .; d_call: .; cdr3_aa: CASSQSRRGRNEQFF; cdr3_nt: TGTGCCAGCAGCCAAAGCAGACGGGGGAGGAATGAGCAGTTCTTC
v_call: TRBV5-1; j_call: TRBJ1-1; clone_size: few; d_call: .; cdr3_aa: CASSLALGSLEAFF; cdr3_nt: TGCGCCAGCAGCTTGGCCCTAGGGAGTCTTGAAGCTTTCTTT
v_call: TRBV4-1; j_call: TRBJ1-3; clone_size: .; d_call: TRBD1; cdr3_aa: CASSQEWRGQHPGTTIYF; cdr3_nt: TGCGCCAGCAGCCAGGAATGGCGGGGACAGCACCCCGGAACCACCATATATTTT
v_call: TRBV27; j_call: TRBJ1-1; clone_size: .; d_call: .; cdr3_aa: CASRSWGGGNTEAFF; cdr3_nt: TGTGCCAGCAGGTCATGGGGGGGAGGGAACACTGAAGCTTTCTTT
v_call: TRBV7-9; j_call: TRBJ1-3; clone_size: .; d_call: .; cdr3_aa: CASSLISGFGNTIYF; cdr3_nt: TGTGCCAGCAGCTTAATTAGCGGTTTTGGAAACACCATATATTTT